The clone carrying this TCR beta chain was detected ten times or more. What it recognizes is unknown. These data belong to a study of T cells in Graves' hyperthyroidism and ophthalmopathy. Unmatched junction bases numbered 7, after V lost 0 bases and J lost 5 bases. The CDR3 extends over 15 amino acids. Germline loops: CDR1 SGHRS, CDR2 YFSETQ. Study-level findings and limits: Blood shared most expanded thyroid clonotypes above 0.001.

Hyperthyroidism had been newly diagnosed in patients aged 18 to 65, and its duration was under 2 months. Using RNA transcripts as the source, TCR beta CDR3 regions were amplified. The primer set for the first-round RT-PCR of the TCR CDR3 was HTBI. MiXCR, applied by TCRdb to the multiplex PCR reads, yields one record per CDR3 protein. The repertoire holds about 560,000 distinct CDR3 sequences, with 15% to 18% as singletons. The TCR comes from a woman aged 25 to 39 with Graves' hyperthyroidism. Sequencing was done on a sample of blood. This rearrangement joins TRBV5-1 to TRBJ2-7; 8 nucleotides align to TRBD1. CDR3 bases: TGCGCCAGCAGCTTGGGATCACAGGGGGTCAACGAGCAGTACTTC. Translated: CASSLGSQGVNEQYF.